The T cell receptor (beta chain) described here comes from a study of cytomegalovirus exposure and HLA in healthy donors. At the level of the study: Unique TCRs numbering some 93 million, obtained from HLA-typed donors, made up an early data release. Study-wide points: Productive rates of about 87% or about 30% were seen for most TCR beta V segments in an earlier analysis. Sequencing artifact likely explains a cluster of highly shared sequence variants.

In the case of this clone: Antigen: not known.

Although they were nominally healthy when sampled, donors likely had unrecorded immune exposures. The CDR3 is 12 amino acids. The V gene's germline CDR1 is MNHEY and CDR2 SMNVEV (reference sequence). The V and J ends lost 4 bases and 2 bases respectively, with 4 bases between them. PCR primers comprised 60 Vbeta and 13 Jbeta primers. Libraries were prepared by immunoSEQ multiplex PCR; TCRdb keeps only in-frame clonotypes and omits some of them. The sample contains over 100,000 clones, about four fifths of which appear only once. Sequenced input: PBMCs. The genes are TRBV27 and TRBJ2-3; D call uncertain. The TCR sequence derives from a woman between 25 and 40 years old in good health and CMV-seronegative. CDR3 protein: CASSSYTDTQYF. The CDR3 region has the DNA TGTGCCAGCAGTTCCTACACAGATACGCAGTATTTT.